This T cell receptor beta chain is drawn from a study of chronic HIV infection and antiretroviral therapy. TCRdb re-called the 5' RACE reads with MiXCR, one entry per CDR3 protein. The sample shows about 48,000 distinct CDR3 sequences, approximately 20% of them seen only once. CDR3 length: 12 residues. V was clipped by 3 bases and J by 15 bases, with 15 bases between them. Germline V CDR1 and CDR2: MDHEN, SYDVKM. This TCR came from an adult who had HIV and had not received antiretroviral therapy, or was an uninfected healthy control (not recorded which). The chain has TRBV28 and TRBJ2-4, with D perhaps TRBD1 (5 bases). Specimen: peripheral blood. The chain's CDR3 is CASSLFQGNVYF. CDR3 DNA: TGTGCCAGCAGTTTGTTCCAGGGTAACGTGTACTTC.